This T cell receptor (beta chain) stems from a study of monozygotic twins with cystic fibrosis. The study, taken as a whole, reports: Median Simpson clonality of 0.0095 suggested naive T cells predominated. J usage was most co-twin-similar in 8 of 16 pairs, V in 13. Age, concordance and disease severity did not associate with shared CDR3 numbers.

Trimming took off 1 base at V and 3 bases at J, with 21 bases between the two ends. This CDR3 has 18 residues. Per the germline V gene, CDR1 is MGHRA and CDR2 is YSYEKL. Comments on this clone: Its specificity is unknown.

The data were produced by immunoSEQ multiplex PCR, yet TCRdb's version contains in-frame clones alone and is incomplete. The repertoire has 12,000 to 15,000 clones, nearly 99% of them found once; the top ten carry around 0.38%. Sequencing was carried out using blood. V is TRBV4-1 and J is TRBJ1-2, with TRBD1 as a possible D gene (6 bases). The source is a girl aged 2 to 10 with cystic fibrosis. This CDR3 is CASSQVALSRKGDYGYTF. In DNA form, the CDR3 reads TGCGCCAGCAGCCAAGTAGCCTTAAGTAGGAAGGGGGACTATGGCTACACCTTC.